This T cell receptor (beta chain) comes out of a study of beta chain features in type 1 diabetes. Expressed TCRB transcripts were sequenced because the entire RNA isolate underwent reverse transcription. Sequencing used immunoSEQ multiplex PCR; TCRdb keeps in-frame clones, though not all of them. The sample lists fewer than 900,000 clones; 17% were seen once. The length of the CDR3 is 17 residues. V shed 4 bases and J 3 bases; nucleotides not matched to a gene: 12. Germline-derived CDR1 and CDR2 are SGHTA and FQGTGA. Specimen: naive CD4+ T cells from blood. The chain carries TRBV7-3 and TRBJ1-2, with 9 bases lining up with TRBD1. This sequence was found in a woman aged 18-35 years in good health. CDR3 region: CASSSHLRQGEDYGYTF. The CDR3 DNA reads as TGTGCCAGCAGCTCCCACCTCCGACAGGGGGAGGACTATGGCTACACCTTC.